These T cell receptor beta chains were read from a single sample in a study of patients and donors after allogeneic stem cell transplantation. MiXCR, run by TCRdb on the RT-PCR reads, gives a single entry per CDR3 protein. The sample has approximately 140,000 distinct CDR3 sequences; over 30% are singletons. The source material was blood, either unsorted or a sorted T cell fraction (not recorded which). These receptors were obtained from a human donor who was either an allogeneic HSCT recipient or a stem cell or donor lymphocyte infusion donor (not recorded which). It is not recorded whose cells these are; they may come from a transplant donor. The CDR3 runs from the conserved cysteine through the conserved F or W. A D gene is named only where the DNA matches it firmly. Clone size is shown for a subset of rows, as once, few, many or a class of expanded clone.

CDR3,DNA,D,V,size,J
CASSDSWGTGELFF,TGTGCCAGCAGTGATTCCTGGGGCACCGGGGAGCTGTTTTTT,.,TRBV12-3/TRBV12-4,.,TRBJ2-2
CSARGTPNEQFF,TGCAGTGCTAGGGGGACTCCCAATGAGCAGTTCTTC,.,TRBV20-1,.,TRBJ2-1
CASALRASGSPLHF,TGTGCCAGCGCCTTACGGGCAAGCGGGTCACCCCTCCACTTT,.,TRBV12-3/TRBV12-4,few,TRBJ1-6
CSVEEAPNQPQHF,TGCAGCGTTGAAGAGGCACCCAATCAGCCCCAGCATTTT,.,TRBV29-1,.,TRBJ1-5
CATSHSVSGYTF,TGTGCCACCAGCCATTCAGTCTCCGGCTACACCTTC,.,TRBV24-1,.,TRBJ1-2
CASRSGGESGEKLFF,TGTGCCAGCAGGTCCGGTGGGGAAAGCGGAGAAAAACTGTTTTTT,.,TRBV27,.,TRBJ1-4
CASSLPRGNQPQHF,TGTGCCAGCAGCCTCCCCAGGGGAAATCAGCCCCAGCATTTT,.,TRBV7-2,.,TRBJ1-5
CASSLSRGNGWAFF,TGTGCCAGCAGTTTATCAAGGGGGAATGGGTGGGCTTTCTTT,.,TRBV27,.,TRBJ1-1
CASSSRADSPLHF,TGTGCCAGCAGTTCCCGGGCGGATTCACCCCTCCACTTT,.,TRBV12-3/TRBV12-4,.,TRBJ1-6
CAISQGGETQYF,TGTGCCATATCACAGGGAGGAGAGACCCAGTACTTC,.,TRBV10-3,.,TRBJ2-5
CASLPRGTGRTGELFF,TGTGCCAGCCTACCGCGGGGGACAGGGAGGACCGGGGAGCTGTTTTTT,TRBD1,TRBV6-6,.,TRBJ2-2
CASSQVGAGEKLFF,TGTGCCAGCAGCCAAGTGGGGGCAGGTGAAAAACTGTTTTTT,.,TRBV3-1,.,TRBJ1-4
CSARPAGGWVQPQHF,TGCAGTGCTAGACCCGCCGGGGGCTGGGTTCAGCCCCAGCATTTT,.,TRBV20-1,.,TRBJ1-5
CSARDLTSGYNEQFF,TGCAGTGCTAGAGACCTTACTAGCGGCTACAATGAGCAGTTCTTC,TRBD2,TRBV20-1,few,TRBJ2-1
CASSPFRGSTNEKLFF,TGTGCCAGCAGTCCTTTTAGGGGTTCAACTAATGAAAAACTGTTTTTT,.,TRBV12-3/TRBV12-4,.,TRBJ1-4
CASSREWGPPYEQYF,TGCGCCAGCAGCCGAGAATGGGGGCCCCCCTACGAGCAGTACTTC,.,TRBV4-3,few,TRBJ2-7
CASARTGNYGYTF,TGTGCTAGTGCCCGAACAGGGAACTATGGCTACACCTTC,.,TRBV12-5,few,TRBJ1-2
CAISDSRTSWGGTQYF,TGTGCCATCAGTGACTCTAGGACTAGCTGGGGAGGTACGCAGTATTTT,TRBD2,TRBV10-3,.,TRBJ2-3
CASSVDVWGGAQVQRQFF,TGTGCCAGCAGCGTAGACGTTTGGGGTGGGGCCCAGGTTCAGAGGCAGTTCTTC,.,TRBV9,.,TRBJ2-1
CASSQVKGLGAFF,TGTGCCAGCAGCCAAGTAAAGGGCCTTGGAGCTTTCTTT,.,TRBV3-1,.,TRBJ1-1
CASRSGRVDEQYF,TGTGCCAGCAGGTCTGGACGTGTGGACGAGCAGTACTTC,.,TRBV28,.,TRBJ2-7
CASSLETDQPQHF,TGTGCCAGCAGTTTAGAGACCGATCAGCCCCAGCATTTT,.,TRBV12-3/TRBV12-4,.,TRBJ1-5
CASRTNRDTGYTF,TGTGCCAGCAGGACCAACAGGGATACTGGCTACACCTTC,.,TRBV12-3/TRBV12-4,.,TRBJ1-2
CASSFPSSGGITINEQFF,TGTGCCAGCAGTTTTCCCTCTAGCGGGGGAATAACGATCAATGAGCAGTTCTTC,TRBD2,TRBV28,.,TRBJ2-1
CASSLRGAQPQHF,TGTGCCAGCAGCCTCCGGGGGGCCCAGCCCCAGCATTTT,.,TRBV12-3/TRBV12-4,many,TRBJ1-5
CASSLMDMGSSYNSPLHF,TGCGCCAGCAGCTTGATGGACATGGGAAGCTCCTATAATTCACCCCTCCACTTT,.,TRBV5-1,few,TRBJ1-6
CSVGDSLLAKNIQYF,TGCAGCGTGGGGGACAGCCTCCTAGCCAAAAACATTCAGTACTTC,TRBD1,TRBV29-1,once,TRBJ2-4
CASSAGPHRNYGYTF,TGTGCCAGCAGCGCGGGGCCGCACCGGAACTATGGCTACACCTTC,.,TRBV9,.,TRBJ1-2
CASSAGTGIEQYF,TGCGCCAGCAGCGCTGGGACAGGGATTGAGCAGTACTTC,TRBD1,TRBV5-1,.,TRBJ2-7
CASSFLHPYQETQYF,TGTGCCAGCAGCTTCTTACACCCGTACCAAGAGACCCAGTACTTC,.,TRBV7-9,.,TRBJ2-5
CASRQTTDTQYF,TGTGCCAGCAGACAGACCACAGATACGCAGTATTTT,.,TRBV12-3/TRBV12-4,.,TRBJ2-3
CASSSRGYAFF,TGTGCCAGCAGTTCCAGGGGGTATGCTTTCTTT,TRBD1,TRBV12-3/TRBV12-4,many,TRBJ1-1